This T cell receptor beta chain was identified during a study of cytomegalovirus exposure and HLA in healthy donors. This CDR3 is built from 14 residues. CDR1 and CDR2 from the germline V gene are MNHEY and SVGAGI. With 9 bases removed from V and 1 base from J, the gap between germline ends came to 12 bases. Study-wide points: Presence/absence results assume similar sequencing depth per donor, which may not hold.

As for this clone: Its antigen remains unknown.

The PCR had 60 Vbeta and 13 Jbeta primers. The repertoire was sequenced with immunoSEQ multiplex PCR; TCRdb's copy has only in-frame clones and lacks some. The sample holds tens of thousands of clones, 65% to 80% seen once. This chain connects TRBV6-5 to TRBJ2-2, with a possible D match to TRBD2 (5 bases). The sequence came from a young man in good health and CMV-seropositive. The sequencing sample was made of PBMCs. The CDR3 reads CASRGRMNTGELFF. The CDR3 region has the DNA TGTGCCAGTCGAGGGCGAATGAACACCGGGGAGCTGTTTTTT.